This passage covers 17 T cell receptor beta chains from one sample sequenced in a study of neurological immune-mediated disorders. TCRdb reprocessed the 5' RACE reads with MiXCR, giving one entry per CDR3 protein. The table has fewer than 85,000 distinct CDR3 sequences, about 15% seen once; the top ten hold 15%. Source material: PBMCs. Source of these receptors: a middle-aged woman in good health.

This clonotype was seen at least ten times. The chain employs TRBV15 and TRBJ1-2, with D uncertain. Germline V gene sequence: CDR1 LNHNV, CDR2 YYDKDF (reference sequence). The CDR3 loop spans 13 amino acids. V was shortened by 2 bases and J by 4 bases, with 8 bases between the two germline ends. CDR3 sequence reads: CATSRQRSYGYTF. Written as DNA, the CDR3 is TGTGCCACCAGCAGACAAAGGAGCTATGGCTACACCTTC.

This clonotype was seen many times. The V and J genes are TRBV25-1 and TRBJ1-2, with D possibly TRBD1 on 5 matching bases. Trimming took 8 bases from V and 2 from J, leaving 12 bases between them. CDR3 length equals 13 residues. Germline CDR1 and CDR2: MGHDK and SYGVNS. The CDR3 DNA sequence: TGTGCCAGCGCCCCCCCAGGGAACTATGGCTACACCTTC. Its translation is CASAPPGNYGYTF.

This clonotype was seen at least ten times. The rearrangement joins TRBV11-2 to TRBJ1-6, with 7 bases aligning to TRBD1. CDR1 and CDR2 from the germline V gene are SGHAT and FQNNGV. The CDR3 is made up of 18 amino acids. Unmatched junction bases numbered 10, after V lost 5 bases and J lost 0 bases. This CDR3 is CASSPSGQADSYNSPLHF. For the CDR3, the DNA is TGTGCCAGCAGCCCCTCTGGACAGGCCGACTCCTATAATTCACCCCTCCACTTT.

The table lists this clonotype with many counts. The chain has TRBV6-1 and TRBJ2-5, with 7 bases lining up with TRBD2. Germline trimming cut 0 bases from V and 1 base from J; bases unmatched to any gene: 5. Germline V gene sequence: CDR1 MNHNS, CDR2 SASEGT. The length of the CDR3 is 16 residues. The CDR3 is CASSEALGGSQETQYF. In DNA, the CDR3 is TGTGCCAGCAGTGAAGCGCTGGGGGGGTCCCAAGAGACCCAGTACTTC.

This clonotype has ten or more counts. The rearrangement links TRBV7-2 to TRBJ2-3; tentative D call: TRBD2 (6 bases). Germline V gene sequence: CDR1 SGHTA, CDR2 FQGNSA. The CDR3 loop spans 11 amino acids. Trimming removed 4 bases from V and 10 bases from J, with 9 bases in between. The CDR3 DNA reads as TGTGCCAGCAGCTGGAGGGATGCGCAGTATTTT. This sequence encodes CASSWRDAQYF.

This clonotype came up many times. The chain has TRBV6-2 or TRBV6-3 and TRBJ2-3; D gene unclear. CDR1 and CDR2 (germline): MNHEY, SVGEGT. The V and J ends lost 6 bases and 0 bases respectively, with 7 bases between them. This CDR3 has 13 amino acids. The DNA of the CDR3 is TGTGCCAGCAGAAAGGACAGCACAGATACGCAGTATTTT. Protein: CASRKDSTDTQYF.

This clonotype came up many times. This chain uses TRBV7-6 with TRBJ1-1, with D tentatively TRBD1 (5 bases). The CDR3 runs 14 residues. The germline CDR1 and CDR2 sequences are SGHVS and FNYEAQ. V was clipped by 2 bases and J by 4 bases, with 11 bases between them. The CDR3 spells CASSLRGEGTEAFF. The CDR3 DNA follows: TGTGCCAGCAGCTTAAGAGGGGAGGGCACTGAAGCTTTCTTT.

This clonotype was seen only a few times. The CDR3 sequence is CASSPYRDSTRDTQYF. The CDR3 DNA sequence: TGTGCCAGCAGCCCCTATCGAGACTCGACTCGGGATACGCAGTATTTT. The chain uses TRBV3-1 and TRBJ2-3; D remains ambiguous. The CDR3 runs 16 residues. Germline CDR1 reads LGHDT; CDR2 reads YNNKEL (reference sequence). The V end was cut by 4 bases, the J end by 6 bases, with 20 bases between.

This clonotype was seen ten or more times. The chain is built from TRBV15 and TRBJ2-3, with a tentative D call TRBD2 (6 bases). Germline CDR1 reads LNHNV; CDR2 reads YYDKDF (reference sequence). This CDR3 comprises 18 residues. Trimming pared 0 bases from V and 6 bases from J, leaving 22 bases between. The CDR3 DNA is TGTGCCACCAGCAGAGAGCCGGTGGGGCGGGGCGCCAGGGATACGCAGTATTTT. Translated: CATSREPVGRGARDTQYF.

This clonotype was counted at least ten times. CDR3 DNA sequence: TGTGCCAGCAGCTCTCAACTAGCGATTCAGACCCAGTACTTC. Translation gives CASSSQLAIQTQYF. The chain is built from TRBV7-2 and TRBJ2-5, with 7 bases that match TRBD2. This CDR3 contains 14 residues. Trimming cost V 4 bases and J 6 bases; bases outside gene matches: 8. Germline V gene data show CDR1 as SGHTA and CDR2 as FQGNSA.

This clonotype was observed at least ten times. The chain carries TRBV3-1 and TRBJ1-1; D call uncertain. Deletions cut 2 bases from V and 4 bases from J, with 5 bases between. CDR3 length: 12 amino acids. CDR1 is LGHDT, CDR2 YNNKEL, per germline (reference sequence). CDR3 bases: TGTGCCAGCAGCCAACTAACCACTGAAGCTTTCTTT. Its protein product is CASSQLTTEAFF.

This clonotype was picked up many times. V and J are TRBV4-1 and TRBJ1-4; TRBD1 matches 7 bases. V lost 4 bases to trimming and J lost 3 bases; unmatched junction nucleotides: 5. This CDR3 is 15 amino acids long. In germline, CDR1 is MGHRA, CDR2 YSYEKL. Written as DNA, the CDR3 is TGCGCCAGCAGCCCAACAGGGGAAGCTAATGAAAAACTGTTTTTT. This translates into CASSPTGEANEKLFF.

This clonotype showed up many times. V and J are TRBV20-1 and TRBJ1-1; unclear D gene. V dropped 1 base and J dropped 2 bases, with 5 bases sitting between them. CDR3 size: 12 residues. Germline CDR1 is DFQATT and CDR2 is SNEGSKA (reference sequence). The CDR3: CSARVGNTEAFF. CDR3 in DNA: TGCAGTGCTAGAGTGGGTAACACTGAAGCTTTCTTT.

This clonotype was detected only once. The CDR3 ends on some other residue instead of the conserved phenylalanine or tryptophan, so this is likely a read error. The DNA is omitted, as the CDR3 cannot be located on it reliably, and the CDR3 follows TCRdb's listing. The rearrangement links TRBV28 to TRBJ2-5; the D call in the table, TRBD2, was not verified against the DNA. CDR1 MDHEN and CDR2 SYDVKM come from the germline V gene. With termini counted, the CDR3 has 15 amino acids. The CDR3 loop reads CASSYRTSGQETRYI.

This clonotype was picked up one time. V gene TRBV21-1 combines with J gene TRBJ1-1. TRBV21-1 counts as a pseudogene. The CDR3 has 11 amino acids. The CDR3 DNA reads TGTGCCGGCAGCCCATTTCTGGAAGCTTTATTT. Translation gives CAGSPFLEALF.

In its sample, this clonotype was seen many times. The J gene is TRBJ2-1, the V gene TRBV20-1; TRBD2 aligns across 10 bases. Trimming at V came to 6 bases and at J to 3 bases, leaving 17 bases not matched to a gene. Germline CDR1 reads DFQATT; CDR2 reads SNEGSKA (reference sequence). CDR3 size: 18 residues. The CDR3 region is CSAETGLIAGGIYNEQFF. The CDR3, as DNA: TGCAGTGCCGAGACAGGGTTAATAGCGGGGGGTATCTACAATGAGCAGTTCTTC.

Notes on this clonotype: A much larger clone is a single base away; this may be a read error. The chain combines TRBV7-2 with TRBJ1-2, with D tentatively TRBD1 (5 bases). CDR1 SGHTA and CDR2 FQGNSA come from the germline V gene. The ends were cut back, 5 bases at V and 7 bases at J, with 20 bases in the middle. This CDR3 has 15 residues. Here the CDR3 DNA reads TGTGCCAGCAGCCCCCACAGGTGGGAGAAGGTTGGCTACACCTTC. Protein: CASSPHRWEKVGYTF.